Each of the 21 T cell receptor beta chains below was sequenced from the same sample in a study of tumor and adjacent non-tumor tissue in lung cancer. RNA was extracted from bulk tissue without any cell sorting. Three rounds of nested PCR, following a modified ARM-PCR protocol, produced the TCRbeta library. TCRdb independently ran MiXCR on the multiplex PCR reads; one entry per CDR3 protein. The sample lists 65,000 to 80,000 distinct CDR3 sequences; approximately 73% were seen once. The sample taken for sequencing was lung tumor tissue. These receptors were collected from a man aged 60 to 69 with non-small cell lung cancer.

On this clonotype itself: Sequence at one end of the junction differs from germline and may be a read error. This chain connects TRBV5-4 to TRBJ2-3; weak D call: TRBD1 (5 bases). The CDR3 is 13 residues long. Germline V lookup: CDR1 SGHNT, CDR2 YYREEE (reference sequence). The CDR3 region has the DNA TGTGCCAGCAGCACCCAAATGACAGATACACAGTATTTT. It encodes CASSTQMTDTQYF.

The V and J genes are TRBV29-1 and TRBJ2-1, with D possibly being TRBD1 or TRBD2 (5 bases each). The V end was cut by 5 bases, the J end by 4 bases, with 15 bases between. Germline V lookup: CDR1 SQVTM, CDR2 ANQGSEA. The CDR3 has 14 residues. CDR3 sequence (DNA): TGCAGCGTTCAAGGGGACCTATGGTACAATGAGCAGTTCTTC. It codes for CSVQGDLWYNEQFF.

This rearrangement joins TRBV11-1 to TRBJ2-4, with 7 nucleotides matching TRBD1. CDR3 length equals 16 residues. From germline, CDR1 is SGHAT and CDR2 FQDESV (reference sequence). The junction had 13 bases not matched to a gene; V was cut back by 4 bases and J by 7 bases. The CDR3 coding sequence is TGTGCCAGCAGCTCCCGACAGGGACGAGGTGACAACATTCAGTACTTC. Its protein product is CASSSRQGRGDNIQYF.

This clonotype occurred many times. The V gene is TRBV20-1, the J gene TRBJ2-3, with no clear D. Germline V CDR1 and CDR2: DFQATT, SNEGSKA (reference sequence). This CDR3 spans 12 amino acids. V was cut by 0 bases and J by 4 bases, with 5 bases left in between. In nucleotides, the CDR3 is TGCAGTGCTAGAGATTACGCAGATACGCAGTATTTT. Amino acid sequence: CSARDYADTQYF.

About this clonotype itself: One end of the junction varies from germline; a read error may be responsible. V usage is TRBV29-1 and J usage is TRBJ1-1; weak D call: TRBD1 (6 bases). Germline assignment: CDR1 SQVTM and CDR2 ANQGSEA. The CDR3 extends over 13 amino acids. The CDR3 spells CSALAGADTEALF. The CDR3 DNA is TGCAGCGCCTTGGCAGGGGCGGACACTGAAGCTCTCTTT.

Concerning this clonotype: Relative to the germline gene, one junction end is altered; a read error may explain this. CDR3 amino acids: CRVGDASNEQYF. In DNA form, the CDR3 reads TGCCGCGTTGGAGATGCCTCCAACGAGCAGTACTTC. This chain connects TRBV29-1 to TRBJ2-7; D remains ambiguous. Germline values: CDR1 SQVTM, CDR2 ANQGSEA. The CDR3 totals 12 residues.

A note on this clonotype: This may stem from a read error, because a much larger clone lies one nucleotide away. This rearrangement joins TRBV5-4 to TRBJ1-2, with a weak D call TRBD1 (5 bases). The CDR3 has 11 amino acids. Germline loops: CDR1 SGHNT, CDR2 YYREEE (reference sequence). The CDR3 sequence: CDSSLGGGYTF. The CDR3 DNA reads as TGTGACAGCAGCTTGGGGGGTGGCTACACCTTC.

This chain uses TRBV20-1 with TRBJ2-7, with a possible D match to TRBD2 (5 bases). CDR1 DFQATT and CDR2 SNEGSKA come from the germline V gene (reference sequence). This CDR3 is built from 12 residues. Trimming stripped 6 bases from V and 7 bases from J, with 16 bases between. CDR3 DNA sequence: TGCAGTGCGAGGGAGAGAACCGATGAGCAGTACTTC. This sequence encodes CSARERTDEQYF.

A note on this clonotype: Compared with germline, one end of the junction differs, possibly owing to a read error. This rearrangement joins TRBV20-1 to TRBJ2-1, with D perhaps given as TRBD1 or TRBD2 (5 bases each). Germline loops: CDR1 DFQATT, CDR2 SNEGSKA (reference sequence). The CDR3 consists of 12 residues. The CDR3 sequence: CGARGPNIEKFF. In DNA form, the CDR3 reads TGCGGTGCTAGGGGACCGAACATTGAGAAGTTCTTC.

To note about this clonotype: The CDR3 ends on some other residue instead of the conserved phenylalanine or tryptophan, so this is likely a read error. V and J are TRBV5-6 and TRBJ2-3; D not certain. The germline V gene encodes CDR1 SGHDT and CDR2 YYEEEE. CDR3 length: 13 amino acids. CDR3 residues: CVSSEMTADTQYS. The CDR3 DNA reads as TGTGTCAGCAGCGAAATGACGGCAGATACGCAGTATTCT.

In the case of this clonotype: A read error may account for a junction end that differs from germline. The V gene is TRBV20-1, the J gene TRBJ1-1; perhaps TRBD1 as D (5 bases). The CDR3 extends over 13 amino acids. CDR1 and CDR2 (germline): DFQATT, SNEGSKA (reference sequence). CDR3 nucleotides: TGCAGTGCTAGTCGGGGGAGAGGAACTGAAGATTTCTTT. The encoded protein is CSASRGRGTEDFF.

The CDR3 loop is CASTRDSKETQYF. Written as DNA, the CDR3 is TGTGCCAGCACCCGGGACAGTAAAGAGACCCAGTACTTC. This chain links TRBV2 with TRBJ2-5; 7 bases are a match to TRBD1. The germline V gene has CDR1 SNHLY and CDR2 FYNNEI. Unmatched junction bases numbered 5, after V lost 7 bases and J lost 3 bases. The CDR3 consists of 13 residues.

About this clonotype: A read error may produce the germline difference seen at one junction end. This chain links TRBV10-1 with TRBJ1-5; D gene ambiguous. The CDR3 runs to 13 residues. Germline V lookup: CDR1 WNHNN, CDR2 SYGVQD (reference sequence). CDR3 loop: CANSRAGNQPQHF. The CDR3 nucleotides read TGCGCCAACAGTCGAGCGGGTAATCAGCCCCAGCATTTT.

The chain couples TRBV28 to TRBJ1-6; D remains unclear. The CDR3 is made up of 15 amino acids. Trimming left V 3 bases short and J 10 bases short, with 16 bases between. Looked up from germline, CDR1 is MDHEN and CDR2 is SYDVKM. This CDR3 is CASSFGRRMGSPLHF. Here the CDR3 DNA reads TGTGCCAGCAGTTTCGGACGGCGTATGGGGTCACCCCTCCACTTT.

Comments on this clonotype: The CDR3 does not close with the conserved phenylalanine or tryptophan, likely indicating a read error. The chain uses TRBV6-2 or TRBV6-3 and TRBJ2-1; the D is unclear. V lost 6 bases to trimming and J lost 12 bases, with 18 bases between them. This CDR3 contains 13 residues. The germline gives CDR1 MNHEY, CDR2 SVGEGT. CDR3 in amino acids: CASSQVIGYVQFL. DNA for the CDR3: TGTGCCAGCAGCCAAGTCATTGGCTATGTGCAGTTCTTG.

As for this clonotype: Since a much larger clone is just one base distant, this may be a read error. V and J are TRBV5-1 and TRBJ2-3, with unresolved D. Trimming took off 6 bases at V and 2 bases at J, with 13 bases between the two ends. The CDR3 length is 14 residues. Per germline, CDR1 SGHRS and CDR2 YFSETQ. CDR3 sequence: CASTFGQTTDTQYF. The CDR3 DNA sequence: TGCGCCAGCACCTTTGGCCAGACCACAGATACGCAGTATTTT.

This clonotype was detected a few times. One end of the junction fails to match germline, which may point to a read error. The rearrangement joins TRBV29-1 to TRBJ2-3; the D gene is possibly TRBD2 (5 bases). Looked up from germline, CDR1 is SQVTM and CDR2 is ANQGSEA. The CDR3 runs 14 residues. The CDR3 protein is CSVFMPSRSDAQYF. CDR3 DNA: TGCAGCGTGTTTATGCCTAGCCGCTCAGATGCGCAGTATTTT.

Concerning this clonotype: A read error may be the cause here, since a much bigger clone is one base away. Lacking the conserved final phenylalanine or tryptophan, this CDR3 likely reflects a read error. CDR3 in DNA: TGTGCCAGCAGCCTAGCGGTTTTGGACGAGCAGTACTCC. Translation: CASSLAVLDEQYS. This sequence joins TRBV28 and TRBJ2-7, with 7 bases identical to TRBD2. With V trimmed by 6 bases and J by 5 bases, 7 bases remained unmatched. This CDR3 is 13 amino acids long. Germline V gene data show CDR1 as MDHEN and CDR2 as SYDVKM.

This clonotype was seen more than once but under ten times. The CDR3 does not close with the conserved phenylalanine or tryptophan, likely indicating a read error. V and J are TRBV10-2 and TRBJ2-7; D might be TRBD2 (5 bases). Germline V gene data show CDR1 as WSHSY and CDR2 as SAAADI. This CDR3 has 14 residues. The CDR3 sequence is CACSESPGYYEQYL. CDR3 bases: TGTGCCTGCAGTGAGTCGCCGGGATACTACGAGCAGTACTTA.

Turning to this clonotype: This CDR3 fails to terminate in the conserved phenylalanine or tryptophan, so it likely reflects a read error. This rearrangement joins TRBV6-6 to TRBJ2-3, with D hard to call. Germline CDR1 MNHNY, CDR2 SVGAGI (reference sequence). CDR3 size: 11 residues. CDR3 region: CASSDTDAQYC. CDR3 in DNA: TGTGCCAGCAGTGATACAGATGCGCAGTATTGT.

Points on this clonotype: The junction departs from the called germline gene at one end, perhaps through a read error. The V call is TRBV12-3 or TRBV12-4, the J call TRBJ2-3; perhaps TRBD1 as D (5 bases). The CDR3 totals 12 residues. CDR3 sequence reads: CVSSRSQGTQYF. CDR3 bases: TGTGTCAGCAGTCGCTCTCAGGGTACGCAGTATTTT.